These 17 T cell receptor beta chains were sequenced from one sample in a study of cytomegalovirus exposure and HLA in healthy donors. Produced via immunoSEQ multiplex PCR; TCRdb's table is partial and in-frame only. The sample includes 200,000 to 250,000 clones, roughly 83% of them seen just once. Material for sequencing was PBMCs. The receptors originated from a woman in her 30s in good health and CMV-seropositive.

This chain joins TRBV28 and TRBJ2-1; TRBD2 matches 8 bases. V was clipped by 7 bases and J by 8 bases; unmatched bases: 16. CDR3 size: 16 residues. CDR1 and CDR2 from the germline V gene are MDHEN and SYDVKM. The CDR3 is CASNEPGLGTLYEQFF. The CDR3 DNA is TGTGCCAGCAATGAACCGGGACTAGGGACCCTCTATGAGCAGTTCTTC.

The CDR3 DNA follows: TGTGCCAGCAGCTTATTCCCGACGGAGACCACAGATACGCAGTATTTT. It specifies CASSLFPTETTDTQYF. The chain has TRBV11-2 and TRBJ2-3; no clear D gene. The CDR3 has 16 amino acids. The ends were cut back, 2 bases at V and 2 bases at J, with 14 bases in the middle. Germline assignment: CDR1 SGHAT and CDR2 FQNNGV. The full variable domain, its missing parts supplied by reference TRBV11-2 and TRBJ2-3, is EAGVAQSPRYKIIEKRQSVAFWCNPISGHATLYWYQQILGQGPKLLIQFQNNGVVDDSQLPKDRFSAERLKGVDSTLKIQPAKLEDSAVYLCASSLFPTETTDTQYFGPGTRLTVL.

This clone was found once. The gene calls are TRBV11-2 and TRBJ2-7, with 12 bases fitting TRBD2. The CDR3 spans 16 residues. Germline loops: CDR1 SGHAT, CDR2 FQNNGV. V trimming: 4 bases; J trimming: 3 bases; junction bases outside the gene matches: 7. The CDR3 DNA sequence: TGTGCCAGCAGCTCGACGACTAGCGGGAGAGTCTACGAGCAGTACTTC. Translated, it gives CASSSTTSGRVYEQYF.

The chain uses TRBV4-3 and TRBJ2-7, with D maybe TRBD1 (5 bases). The germline V and J ends were trimmed by 1 base and 3 bases, with 13 bases remaining between them. The germline gives CDR1 LGHNA, CDR2 YSLEER. This CDR3 is built from 15 residues. The CDR3 loop reads CASSQGQERGYEQYF. In nucleotides, the CDR3 is TGCGCCAGCAGCCAAGGTCAGGAAAGGGGCTACGAGCAGTACTTC.

The chain recombines TRBV11-3 with TRBJ2-7; a possible D gene is TRBD1 (6 bases). This CDR3 spans 15 amino acids. Germline V CDR1 and CDR2: SGHNT, YENEEA. The V end lost 4 bases, the J end lost 0 bases, and 13 bases lay between the germline ends. The CDR3 sequence is CASSSRGTNSYEQYF. CDR3 sequence (DNA): TGTGCCAGCAGCTCGAGGGGGACAAACTCCTACGAGCAGTACTTC.

This clone occurred a few times. CDR3 DNA sequence: TGTGCCAGCAGTTATGTGGACAGGGCAGGCTACACCTTC. The encoded protein is CASSYVDRAGYTF. The rearrangement joins TRBV6-6 to TRBJ1-2, with TRBD1 matching 8 bases. V shed 3 bases and J 8 bases; nucleotides not matched to a gene: 5. CDR1 is MNHNY and CDR2 is SVGAGI in the germline V gene (reference sequence). CDR3 size: 13 residues.

V and J are TRBV29-1 and TRBJ1-2, with no clear D. The CDR3 has 11 residues. Trimming removed 4 bases from V and 8 bases from J, with 11 bases in between. Germline CDR1 reads SQVTM; CDR2 reads ANQGSEA. The CDR3 region is CSVVALEGYTF. The CDR3 bases are TGCAGCGTTGTGGCACTCGAAGGCTACACCTTC.

This clone was detected only a few times. The V gene is TRBV7-2, the J gene TRBJ1-5; the D is unclear. Germline V gives CDR1 SGHTA, CDR2 FQGNSA. Trimming shortened V by 2 bases and J by 1 base, and 9 bases separated the two germline ends. This CDR3 contains 15 residues. The CDR3 loop is CASSLFERSNQPQHF. The CDR3, as DNA: TGTGCCAGCAGCTTATTTGAGAGGAGCAATCAGCCCCAGCATTTT.

The rearrangement joins TRBV4-1 to TRBJ2-1; tentative D call: TRBD2 (6 bases). The CDR3 contains 17 residues. Germline V gene data show CDR1 as MGHRA and CDR2 as YSYEKL. Trimming took 0 bases from V and 8 from J, leaving 20 bases between them. The CDR3 sequence: CASSQERRRGSWYEQFF. In DNA form, the CDR3 reads TGCGCCAGCAGCCAAGAGAGGAGGAGGGGCTCTTGGTATGAGCAGTTCTTC.

The chain links TRBV7-9 to TRBJ1-2, with a weak D call TRBD1 (5 bases). The CDR3 is 14 residues long. Germline V gives CDR1 SEHNR, CDR2 FQNEAQ (reference sequence). V lost 4 bases and J 2 bases, leaving 11 bases between the germline ends. DNA of the CDR3: TGTGCCAGCAGCTCACAGGATTTAAACTATGGCTACACCTTC. Translation gives CASSSQDLNYGYTF.

V usage is TRBV7-6 and J usage is TRBJ2-6, with D perhaps matching TRBD2 (6 bases). Trimming pared 1 base from V and 1 base from J, leaving 11 bases between. The length of the CDR3 is 17 residues. Germline CDR1 reads SGHVS; CDR2 reads FNYEAQ. CDR3 in DNA: TGTGCCAGCAGCTTAGGTGGTGCGGGGTCTGGGGCCAACGTCCTGACTTTC. It is translated as CASSLGGAGSGANVLTF.

This rearrangement joins TRBV28 to TRBJ2-1; a possible D gene is TRBD2 (6 bases). V was cut by 5 bases and J by 2 bases, with 10 bases left in between. Germline CDR1 MDHEN, CDR2 SYDVKM. The CDR3 has 14 residues. The CDR3 sequence: CASSAGGAYNEQFF. Here the CDR3 DNA reads TGTGCCAGCAGTGCTGGAGGGGCCTACAATGAGCAGTTCTTC.

In this sample, this clone turned up a few times. The rearrangement links TRBV4-1 to TRBJ2-6; D is perhaps TRBD1 (6 bases). Germline V gene data show CDR1 as MGHRA and CDR2 as YSYEKL. This CDR3 comprises 16 residues. Trimming stripped 4 bases from V and 0 bases from J, with 10 bases between. The CDR3: CASSPQQGSGANVLTF. CDR3 nucleotide sequence: TGCGCCAGCAGCCCCCAACAGGGCTCTGGGGCCAACGTCCTGACTTTC.

This chain joins TRBV29-1 and TRBJ1-1, with unresolved D. In germline, CDR1 is SQVTM, CDR2 ANQGSEA. CDR3 size: 13 residues. Trimming pared 4 bases from V and 3 bases from J, leaving 12 bases between. The CDR3 region is CSVGAASYTEAFF. The CDR3 region has the DNA TGCAGCGTTGGGGCCGCTTCTTACACTGAAGCTTTCTTT.

The genes are TRBV27 and TRBJ2-7, with D perhaps TRBD1 (5 bases). The V end lost 0 bases, the J end lost 3 bases, and 9 bases lay between the germline ends. The V gene's germline CDR1 is MNHEY and CDR2 SMNVEV (reference sequence). The CDR3 is made up of 14 amino acids. The CDR3 sequence: CASSLSGPDYEQYF. CDR3 nucleotides: TGTGCCAGCAGTTTATCGGGGCCGGACTACGAGCAGTACTTC.

The sample holds one count of this clone. For the CDR3, the DNA is TGTGCCAGCAGTTCGGGGCAGGGGGTCTACGAGCAGTACTTC. Amino acid sequence: CASSSGQGVYEQYF. The genes are TRBV27 and TRBJ2-7; TRBD1 matches at 7 bases. V shed 4 bases, J shed 3 bases, and the junction held 6 bases outside the gene matches. The germline gives CDR1 MNHEY, CDR2 SMNVEV (reference sequence). The CDR3 is 14 residues long.

The chain employs TRBV6-1 and TRBJ2-7, with D possibly called TRBD1 or TRBD2 (5 bases each). V was shortened by 4 bases and J by 0 bases, with 7 bases between the two germline ends. Germline values: CDR1 MNHNS, CDR2 SASEGT. CDR3 size: 13 residues. CDR3 DNA: TGTGCCAGCAGTGCTGGGACCTCCTACGAGCAGTACTTC. This translates into CASSAGTSYEQYF.